The present T cell receptor beta chain was sequenced within a study of shared clonotypes between healthy human individuals. The overall study: Used for every donor were three CD4 naive, three CD4 memory, two CD8 naive and one CD8 memory plate. Study-level results: On the whole, naive subsets had larger estimated richness than memory subsets had.

The CDR3 extends over 16 amino acids. Germline CDR1 and CDR2: SGHRS and YFSETQ. J lost 2 bases, V lost 2 bases, and 5 bases had no gene match. The donors, healthy adults who were HIV-negative, had experienced no recent acute infections or vaccinations. About this clone itself: Its antigen is undetermined.

At the deep level, the assay was run. Here immunoSEQ multiplex PCR was the method, and the copy in TCRdb shows in-frame clones only, minus some. The sample carries about 2.3 million clones, over 90% recorded once. The chain employs TRBV5-1 and TRBJ2-3, with 10 bases identical to TRBD1. The material sequenced was naive CD4+ T cells from PBMCs. Subset specified: CD45RA+ positively selected. The clonotype originates from a man aged 18 to 29 in good health. Some clones in this sample may be carry-over from other donors' samples. CDR3 DNA sequence: TGCGCCAGCAGCTTACCCGGGACAGGGGACACAGATACGCAGTATTTT. Translating gives CASSLPGTGDTDTQYF.